A single sample gave rise to the 22 T cell receptor beta chains below, sequenced in a study of T cell responses to AZD1222 COVID-19 vaccine. Assay: immunoSEQ multiplex PCR; the TCRdb copy retains only in-frame clones and omits some. The table has about 120,000 clones, about 88% seen once. The sample in question was peripheral blood, obtained 28 days after the second AZD1222 dose. The receptors derive from an adult who received the AZD1222 COVID-19 vaccine.

This clone turned up a few times. The rearrangement uses TRBV6-5 and TRBJ1-5, with D perhaps matching TRBD1 (5 bases). CDR1 and CDR2 (germline): MNHEY, SVGAGI. This CDR3 is 15 amino acids long. The ends were cut back, 7 bases at V and 11 bases at J, with 24 bases in the middle. CDR3 residues: CASTLGGMVSIAQHF. CDR3 DNA sequence: TGTGCCAGCACTTTGGGGGGGATGGTTTCTATAGCCCAGCATTTT.

J is TRBJ1-2 and V is TRBV6-2 or TRBV6-3; 10 nucleotides match TRBD1. The CDR3 loop spans 16 amino acids. Germline lookup yields CDR1 MNHEY and CDR2 SVGEGT. Germline trimming cut 4 bases from V and 4 bases from J; bases unmatched to any gene: 9. In DNA, the CDR3 is TGTGCCAGCAGTTCCCTCCCGACAGGGGGCAGCTATGGCTACACCTTC. Its translation is CASSSLPTGGSYGYTF.

This clone came up a few times. J is TRBJ2-2 and V is TRBV3-1 (or the pseudogene TRBV3-2); D call uncertain. CDR1 LGHDT and CDR2 YNNKEL come from the germline V gene (reference sequence). The V end was cut by 0 bases, the J end by 0 bases, with 11 bases between. The CDR3 extends over 17 amino acids. The chain's CDR3 is CASSQERLTANTGELFF. CDR3 nucleotides: TGTGCCAGCAGCCAAGAACGACTCACCGCGAACACCGGGGAGCTGTTTTTT.

This chain connects TRBV7-9 to TRBJ1-4, with a tentative D call TRBD1 (5 bases). Trimming shortened V by 0 bases and J by 2 bases, and 7 bases separated the two germline ends. The CDR3 consists of 15 residues. Germline V gives CDR1 SEHNR, CDR2 FQNEAQ (reference sequence). CDR3 coding DNA: TGTGCCAGCAGCTTAGCGGCAGGGACTAATGAAAAACTGTTTTTT. It codes for CASSLAAGTNEKLFF.

This clone was observed a handful of times. The chain uses TRBV7-2 and TRBJ1-3; D gene unclear. The CDR3 totals 16 residues. The germline V gene encodes CDR1 SGHTA and CDR2 FQGNSA. The V end was cut by 4 bases, the J end by 0 bases, with 13 bases between. CDR3 bases: TGTGCCAGCAGCTCGGAGGGCAGCCGCTCTGGAAACACCATATATTTT. Translating it yields CASSSEGSRSGNTIYF.

The chain carries TRBV5-8 and TRBJ2-1, with D hard to call. Germline V CDR1 and CDR2: SGHTS, YDEGEE. Trimming cost V 7 bases and J 0 bases, with 14 bases left between them. This CDR3 has 15 amino acids. As DNA, the CDR3 is TGTGCCAGCCAGCAAAGCGCGAGCTCCTACAATGAGCAGTTCTTC. Its translation is CASQQSASSYNEQFF.

Comments on this clone: The sample has other DNA sequences that encode this CDR3 too. This chain connects TRBV2 to TRBJ2-5, with 14 bases identical to TRBD2. Looked up from germline, CDR1 is SNHLY and CDR2 is FYNNEI. This CDR3 is 16 amino acids long. The V segment lost 5 bases and the J segment 5 bases; nucleotides outside the gene matches: 7. As DNA, the CDR3 is TGTGCCAGCAGTACTGGGACTAGCGGGGGACAGGAGACCCAGTACTTC. Amino acid sequence: CASSTGTSGGQETQYF.

V is TRBV5-1 and J is TRBJ1-1; 7 nucleotides line up with TRBD1. There are 15 residues in the CDR3. J was trimmed by 4 bases and V by 0 bases; bases with no gene match: 6. Germline values: CDR1 SGHRS, CDR2 YFSETQ. The CDR3 nucleotides read TGCGCCAGCAGCTTGGAGGGGGCCTGGGGCACTGAAGCTTTCTTT. Its translation is CASSLEGAWGTEAFF.

The rearrangement links TRBV30 to TRBJ2-1; no clear D gene. This CDR3 has 10 residues. V shed 7 bases and J shed 8 bases, with 9 bases lying between them. Germline V gene lookup returns CDR1 GTSNPN and CDR2 SVGIG (reference sequence). The CDR3 region has the DNA TGTGCCTCCAATCTCGATGAGCAGTTCTTC. Translating it yields CASNLDEQFF.

The V call is TRBV6-5, the J call TRBJ1-4; perhaps TRBD1 as D (6 bases). The CDR3 sequence is 13 residues long. Trimming took off 10 bases at V and 1 base at J, with 10 bases between the two ends. Germline V gives CDR1 MNHEY, CDR2 SVGAGI. In DNA, the CDR3 is TGTGCCACTTCCAGGGGAACTAATGAAAAACTGTTTTTT. Translation: CATSRGTNEKLFF.

The rearrangement joins TRBV30 to TRBJ2-3; TRBD2 matches 9 bases. The CDR3 has 16 amino acids. Losses at the gene ends were 0 bases for V and 2 bases for J; bases not matched to a gene: 6. The germline CDR1 and CDR2 sequences are GTSNPN and SVGIG (reference sequence). The CDR3 here is CAWSVGLAGYTDTQYF. The CDR3 coding sequence is TGTGCCTGGAGTGTTGGGCTAGCGGGGTACACAGATACGCAGTATTTT.

This clone was picked up one time. The CDR3 sequence: CASSWGKSSYEQYF. The CDR3 region has the DNA TGTGCCAGTAGTTGGGGCAAGAGCTCCTACGAGCAGTACTTC. V usage is TRBV19 and J usage is TRBJ2-7, with a possible D match to TRBD1 (5 bases). Germline V gene sequence: CDR1 LNHDA, CDR2 SQIVND (reference sequence). V lost 5 bases to trimming and J lost 0 bases, with 11 bases between them. This CDR3 contains 14 residues.

The V call is TRBV25-1, the J call TRBJ1-1; TRBD1 is a possible D gene (5 bases). The germline V gene has CDR1 MGHDK and CDR2 SYGVNS. V lost 8 bases to trimming and J lost 3 bases, with 10 bases between them. The length of the CDR3 is 12 residues. The CDR3 here is CASVRGHTEAFF. CDR3 bases: TGTGCCAGCGTGCGGGGCCACACTGAAGCTTTCTTT.

The rearrangement links TRBV6-1 to TRBJ1-5, with 7 bases fitting TRBD1. The V and J ends lost 2 bases and 4 bases, in that order; junction bases with no gene match: 8. In germline, CDR1 is MNHNS, CDR2 SASEGT. The CDR3 is made up of 16 amino acids. DNA for the CDR3: TGTGCCAGCAGTGAACACGACAGGGAGGAAAATCAGCCCCAGCATTTT. Amino acids: CASSEHDREENQPQHF.

This clone was detected only once. The chain joins TRBV6-5 to TRBJ1-5, with 8 bases matching TRBD1. This CDR3 comprises 15 residues. The V and J ends lost 4 bases and 5 bases, in that order; junction bases with no gene match: 7. In germline, CDR1 is MNHEY, CDR2 SVGAGI. This CDR3 is CASSFWTGSHQPQHF. For the CDR3, the DNA is TGTGCCAGCAGTTTTTGGACAGGGTCCCATCAGCCCCAGCATTTT.

The gene calls are TRBV20-1 and TRBJ2-1, with D hard to call. CDR1 and CDR2 from the germline V gene are DFQATT and SNEGSKA (reference sequence). This CDR3 is built from 16 residues. Trimming stripped 3 bases from V and 1 base from J, with 16 bases between. The CDR3 nucleotides read TGCAGTGCTAGTCCTCTGCTCCCCAGGTCCTACAATGAGCAGTTCTTC. Translated, it gives CSASPLLPRSYNEQFF.

The chain couples TRBV28 to TRBJ2-3, with 8 positions matching TRBD2. V lost 8 bases to trimming and J lost 1 base; unmatched junction nucleotides: 5. CDR1 and CDR2 (germline): MDHEN, SYDVKM. CDR3 length equals 14 residues. The CDR3 is CASRLRGGTDTQYF. CDR3 DNA sequence: TGTGCCAGCCGTCTGCGGGGGGGCACAGATACGCAGTATTTT.

The chain is built from TRBV2 and TRBJ1-5; D is uncertain. This CDR3 contains 16 residues. With 0 bases removed from V and 3 bases from J, the gap between germline ends came to 12 bases. Germline assignment: CDR1 SNHLY and CDR2 FYNNEI. DNA of the CDR3: TGTGCCAGCAGTGAAGCTGGTAGGACCTACAATCAGCCCCAGCATTTT. The encoded protein is CASSEAGRTYNQPQHF.

This sequence joins TRBV5-5 and TRBJ1-2; D is ambiguous. This CDR3 is 11 amino acids long. The germline V gene encodes CDR1 SGHKS and CDR2 YYEKEE (reference sequence). V gave up 4 bases and J gave up 4 bases, with 5 bases separating them. The CDR3 DNA is TGTGCCAGCAGCCTTTCCTATGGCTACACCTTC. Its protein is CASSLSYGYTF.

This clone was seen more than once but under ten times. The chain is built from TRBV6-6 and TRBJ2-3, with TRBD2 identical over 8 bases. The CDR3 is made up of 14 amino acids. V lost 6 bases to trimming and J lost 6 bases; unmatched junction nucleotides: 8. CDR1 is MNHNY and CDR2 is SVGAGI in the germline V gene (reference sequence). The CDR3 spells CASSLSGGDDTQYF. CDR3 nucleotide sequence: TGTGCCAGCAGCCTGAGCGGGGGCGATGATACGCAGTATTTT.

This clone has a single count. The V gene is TRBV30, the J gene TRBJ1-5, with D unclear. The CDR3 consists of 16 residues. Germline values: CDR1 GTSNPN, CDR2 SVGIG (reference sequence). Trimming took 0 bases from V and 0 from J, leaving 12 bases between them. Here the CDR3 DNA reads TGTGCCTGGAGTGTAAAAGGGAGTAGTAGCAATCAGCCCCAGCATTTT. It translates to CAWSVKGSSSNQPQHF.

The genes are TRBV29-1 and TRBJ1-2; D gene ambiguous. Trimming removed 7 bases from V and 4 bases from J, with 16 bases in between. The CDR3 consists of 13 residues. Germline CDR1 is SQVTM and CDR2 is ANQGSEA. The CDR3, as DNA: TGCAGCGCCACAAAGAACCAAGGCTATGGCTACACCTTC. It encodes CSATKNQGYGYTF. Full variable domain (rest looked up from reference TRBV29-1 and TRBJ1-2): SAVISQKPSRDICQRGTSLTIQCQVDSQVTMMFWYRQQPGQSLTLIATANQGSEATYESGFVIDKFPISRPNLTFSTLTVSNMSPEDSSIYLCSATKNQGYGYTFGSGTRLTVV.